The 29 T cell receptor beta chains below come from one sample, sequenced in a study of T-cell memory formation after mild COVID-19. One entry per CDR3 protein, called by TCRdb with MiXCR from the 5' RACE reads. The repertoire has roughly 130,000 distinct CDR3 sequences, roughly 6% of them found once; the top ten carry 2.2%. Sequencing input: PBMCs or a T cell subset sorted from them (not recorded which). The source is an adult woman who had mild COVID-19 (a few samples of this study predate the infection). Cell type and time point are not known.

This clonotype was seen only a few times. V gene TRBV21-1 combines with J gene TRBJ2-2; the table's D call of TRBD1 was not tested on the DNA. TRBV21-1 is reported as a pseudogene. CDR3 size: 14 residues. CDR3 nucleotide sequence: TGTGCCAGTCGGGATCAGGGGGCGGTCGGGGAGCTGTTTTTT. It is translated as CASRDQGAVGELFF.

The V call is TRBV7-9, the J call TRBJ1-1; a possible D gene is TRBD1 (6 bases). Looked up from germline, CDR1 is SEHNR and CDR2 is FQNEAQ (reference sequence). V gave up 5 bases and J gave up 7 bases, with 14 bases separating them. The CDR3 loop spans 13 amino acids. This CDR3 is CASSRQVEYEAFF. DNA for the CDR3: TGTGCCAGCAGCCGACAGGTTGAATATGAAGCTTTCTTT.

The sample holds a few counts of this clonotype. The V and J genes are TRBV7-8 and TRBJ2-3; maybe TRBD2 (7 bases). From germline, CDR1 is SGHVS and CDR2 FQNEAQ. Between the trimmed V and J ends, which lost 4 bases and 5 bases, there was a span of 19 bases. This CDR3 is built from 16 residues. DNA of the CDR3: TGTGCCAGCAGCTCCGGGGGGCGCGTAATTGGAGATACGCAGTATTTT. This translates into CASSSGGRVIGDTQYF.

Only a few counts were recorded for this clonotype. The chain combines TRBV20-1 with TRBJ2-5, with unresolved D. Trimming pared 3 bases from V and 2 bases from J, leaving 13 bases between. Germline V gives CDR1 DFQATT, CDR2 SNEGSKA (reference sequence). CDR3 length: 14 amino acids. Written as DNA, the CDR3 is TGCAGTGCTAGCGTCCGAAGGTTACAAGAGACCCAGTACTTC. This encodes CSASVRRLQETQYF.

DNA of the CDR3: TGTGCCAGCAGAGCCGGTGGTGGGACCCAGTACTTC. It encodes CASRAGGGTQYF. The chain joins TRBV25-1 to TRBJ2-5; no definite D call. CDR3 length equals 12 residues. Per germline, CDR1 MGHDK and CDR2 SYGVNS. Trimming removed 6 bases at V and 7 bases at J, with 12 bases between.

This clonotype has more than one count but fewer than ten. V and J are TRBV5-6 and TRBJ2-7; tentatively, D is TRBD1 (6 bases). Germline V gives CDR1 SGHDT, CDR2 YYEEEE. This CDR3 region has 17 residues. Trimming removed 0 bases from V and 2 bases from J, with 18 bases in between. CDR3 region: CASSLVAPGHSTYEQYF. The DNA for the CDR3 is TGTGCCAGCAGCTTGGTAGCGCCGGGACACTCGACCTACGAGCAGTACTTC. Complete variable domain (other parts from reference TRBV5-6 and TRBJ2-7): DAGVTQSPTHLIKTRGQQVTLRCSPKSGHDTVSWYQQALGQGPQFIFQYYEEEERQRGNFPDRFSGHQFPNYSSELNVNALLLGDSALYLCASSLVAPGHSTYEQYFGPGTRLTVT.

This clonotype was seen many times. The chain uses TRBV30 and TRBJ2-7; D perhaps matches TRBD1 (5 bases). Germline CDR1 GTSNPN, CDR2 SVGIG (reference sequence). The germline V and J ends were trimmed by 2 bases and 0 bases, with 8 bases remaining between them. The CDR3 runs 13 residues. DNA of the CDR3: TGTGCCTGGAGTTCGCAGGGCTCCTACGAGCAGTACTTC. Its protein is CAWSSQGSYEQYF.

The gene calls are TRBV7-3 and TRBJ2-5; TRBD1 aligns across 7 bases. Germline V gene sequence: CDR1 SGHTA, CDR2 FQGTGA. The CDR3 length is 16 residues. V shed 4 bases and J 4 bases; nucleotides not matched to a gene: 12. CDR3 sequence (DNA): TGTGCCAGCAGCTCCGATCGACAGGGTAGGGGAGAGACCCAGTACTTC. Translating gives CASSSDRQGRGETQYF. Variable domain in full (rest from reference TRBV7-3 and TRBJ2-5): GAGVSQTPSNKVTEKGKYVELRCDPISGHTALYWYRQSLGQGPEFLIYFQGTGAADDSGLPNDRFFAVRPEGSVSTLKIQRTERGDSAVYLCASSSDRQGRGETQYFGPGTRLLVL.

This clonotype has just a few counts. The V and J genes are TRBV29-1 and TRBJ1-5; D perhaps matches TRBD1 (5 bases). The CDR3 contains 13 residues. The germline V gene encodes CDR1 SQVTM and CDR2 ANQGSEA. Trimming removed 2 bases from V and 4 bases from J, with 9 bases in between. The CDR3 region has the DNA TGCAGCGTTGAATACAGGCCGAATCAGCCCCAGCATTTT. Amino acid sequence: CSVEYRPNQPQHF.

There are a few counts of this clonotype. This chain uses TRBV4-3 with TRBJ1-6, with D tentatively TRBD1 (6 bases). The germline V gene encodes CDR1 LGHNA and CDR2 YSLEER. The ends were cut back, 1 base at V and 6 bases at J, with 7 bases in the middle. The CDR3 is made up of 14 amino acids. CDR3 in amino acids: CASSQARGNSPLHF. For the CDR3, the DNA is TGCGCCAGCAGCCAAGCCAGGGGTAATTCACCCCTCCACTTT.

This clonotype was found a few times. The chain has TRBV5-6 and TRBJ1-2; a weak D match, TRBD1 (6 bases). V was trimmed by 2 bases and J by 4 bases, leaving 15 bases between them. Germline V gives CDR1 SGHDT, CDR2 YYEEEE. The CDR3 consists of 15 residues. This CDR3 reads CASSFLDRLFYGYTF. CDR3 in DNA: TGTGCCAGCAGCTTCCTGGACAGATTATTCTATGGCTACACCTTC.

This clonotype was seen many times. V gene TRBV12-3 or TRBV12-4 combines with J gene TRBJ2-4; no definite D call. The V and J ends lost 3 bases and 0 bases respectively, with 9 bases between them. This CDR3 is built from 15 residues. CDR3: CASSLVLLAKNIQYF. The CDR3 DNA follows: TGTGCCAGCAGTTTGGTATTACTAGCCAAAAACATTCAGTACTTC.

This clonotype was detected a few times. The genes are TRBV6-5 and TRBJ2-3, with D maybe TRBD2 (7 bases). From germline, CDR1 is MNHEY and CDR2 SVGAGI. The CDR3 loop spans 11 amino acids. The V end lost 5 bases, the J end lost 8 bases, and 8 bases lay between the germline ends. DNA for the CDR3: TGTGCCAGCAGTCGGGGGGCTACGCAGTATTTT. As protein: CASSRGATQYF.

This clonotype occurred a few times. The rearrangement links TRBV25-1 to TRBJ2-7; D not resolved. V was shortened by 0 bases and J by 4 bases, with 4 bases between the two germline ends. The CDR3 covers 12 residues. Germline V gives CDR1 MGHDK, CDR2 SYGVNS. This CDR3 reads CASSEYEYEQYF. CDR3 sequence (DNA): TGTGCCAGCAGTGAATACGAGTACGAGCAGTACTTC.

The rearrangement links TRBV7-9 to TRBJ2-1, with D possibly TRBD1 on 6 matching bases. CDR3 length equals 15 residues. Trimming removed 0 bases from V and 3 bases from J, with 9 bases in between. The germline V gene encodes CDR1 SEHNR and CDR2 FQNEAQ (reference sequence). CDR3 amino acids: CASSLAGQFYNEQFF. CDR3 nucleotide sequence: TGTGCCAGCAGCTTAGCCGGACAGTTCTACAATGAGCAGTTCTTC.

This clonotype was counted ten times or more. CDR3 DNA sequence: TGTGCCAGCAGTCTTATGGGGGCGGCGGGAGGGCCCCAAGAGACCCAGTACTTC. Its protein is CASSLMGAAGGPQETQYF. The rearrangement links TRBV28 to TRBJ2-5; 9 nucleotides match TRBD2. The CDR3 consists of 18 residues. Per the germline V gene, CDR1 is MDHEN and CDR2 is SYDVKM. V gave up 5 bases and J gave up 1 base; unmatched junction bases: 14.

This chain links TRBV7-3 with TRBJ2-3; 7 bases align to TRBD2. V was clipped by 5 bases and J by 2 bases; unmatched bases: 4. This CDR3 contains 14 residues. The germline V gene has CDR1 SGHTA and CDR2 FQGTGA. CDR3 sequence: CASSKSGATDTQYF. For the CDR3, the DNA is TGTGCCAGCAGCAAAAGCGGGGCCACAGATACGCAGTATTTT.

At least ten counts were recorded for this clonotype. CDR3 residues: CASNGRGGELFF. The CDR3 DNA reads TGTGCCAGTAATGGACGCGGCGGGGAGCTGTTTTTT. The chain uses TRBV19 and TRBJ2-2; D remains unclear. V was clipped by 7 bases and J by 7 bases, with 10 bases between them. The germline gives CDR1 LNHDA, CDR2 SQIVND (reference sequence). The CDR3 covers 12 residues.

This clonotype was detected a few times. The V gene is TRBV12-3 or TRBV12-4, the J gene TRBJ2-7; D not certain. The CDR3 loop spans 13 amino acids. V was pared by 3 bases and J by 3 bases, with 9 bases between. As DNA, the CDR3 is TGTGCCAGCAGTTTCCTACAGAACTACGAGCAGTACTTC. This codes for CASSFLQNYEQYF.

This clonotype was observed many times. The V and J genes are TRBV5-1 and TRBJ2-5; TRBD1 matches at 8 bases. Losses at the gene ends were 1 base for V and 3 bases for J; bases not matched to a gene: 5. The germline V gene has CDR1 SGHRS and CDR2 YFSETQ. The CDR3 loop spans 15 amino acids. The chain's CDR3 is CASSLSGGAEETQYF. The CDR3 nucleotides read TGCGCCAGCAGCTTGTCAGGGGGCGCGGAAGAGACCCAGTACTTC.

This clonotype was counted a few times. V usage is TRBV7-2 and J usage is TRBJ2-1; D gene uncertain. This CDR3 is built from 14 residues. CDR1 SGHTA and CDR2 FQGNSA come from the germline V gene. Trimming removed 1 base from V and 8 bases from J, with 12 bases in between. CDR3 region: CASSLGSDLYEQFF. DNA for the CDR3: TGTGCCAGCAGCTTAGGCTCAGATCTGTATGAGCAGTTCTTC.

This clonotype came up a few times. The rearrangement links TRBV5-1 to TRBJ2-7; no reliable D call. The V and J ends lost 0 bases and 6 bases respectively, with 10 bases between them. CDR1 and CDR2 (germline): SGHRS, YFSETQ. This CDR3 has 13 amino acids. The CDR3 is CASSLAGLSEQYF. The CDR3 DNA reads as TGCGCCAGCAGCTTGGCCGGGCTCTCCGAGCAGTACTTC.

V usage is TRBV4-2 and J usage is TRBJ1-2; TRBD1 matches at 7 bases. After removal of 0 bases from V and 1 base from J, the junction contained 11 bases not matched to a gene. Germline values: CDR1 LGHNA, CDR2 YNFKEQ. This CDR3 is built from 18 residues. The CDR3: CASSQDPWGDSYNYGYTF. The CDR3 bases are TGTGCCAGCAGCCAAGATCCCTGGGGGGACAGTTATAACTATGGCTACACCTTC.

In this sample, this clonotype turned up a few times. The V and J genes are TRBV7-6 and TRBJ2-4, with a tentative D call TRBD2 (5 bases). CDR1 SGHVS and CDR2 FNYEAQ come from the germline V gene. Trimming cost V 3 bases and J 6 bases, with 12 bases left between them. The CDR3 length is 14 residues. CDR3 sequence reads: CASSFGGWGNIQYF. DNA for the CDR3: TGTGCCAGCAGCTTTGGAGGATGGGGAAACATTCAGTACTTC.

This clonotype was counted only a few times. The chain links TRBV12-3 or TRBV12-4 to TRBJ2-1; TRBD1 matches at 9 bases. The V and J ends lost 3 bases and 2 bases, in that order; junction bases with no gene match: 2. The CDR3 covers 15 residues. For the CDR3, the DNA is TGTGCCAGCAGTTTCTGGACAGGGGCCTACAATGAGCAGTTCTTC. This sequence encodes CASSFWTGAYNEQFF.

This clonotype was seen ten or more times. CDR3 in amino acids: CATSDPRTGGNEQYF. CDR3 nucleotide sequence: TGTGCCACCAGTGATCCCCGGACAGGGGGCAACGAGCAGTACTTC. The chain combines TRBV24-1 with TRBJ2-7; 11 bases agree with TRBD1. After removal of 3 bases from V and 5 bases from J, the junction contained 5 bases not matched to a gene. The germline V gene has CDR1 KGHDR and CDR2 SFDVKD. The CDR3 runs 15 residues.

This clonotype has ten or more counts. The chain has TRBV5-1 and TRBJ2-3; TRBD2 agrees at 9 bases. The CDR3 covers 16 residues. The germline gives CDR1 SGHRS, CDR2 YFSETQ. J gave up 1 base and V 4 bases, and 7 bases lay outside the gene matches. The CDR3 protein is CASSPSIAGGTDTQYF. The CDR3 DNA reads TGCGCCAGCAGCCCCTCGATAGCGGGGGGCACAGATACGCAGTATTTT.

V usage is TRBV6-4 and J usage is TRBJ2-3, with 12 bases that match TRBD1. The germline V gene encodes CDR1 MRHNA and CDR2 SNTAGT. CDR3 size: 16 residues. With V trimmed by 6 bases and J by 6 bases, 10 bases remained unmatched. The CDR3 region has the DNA TGTGCCAGCAGCCCGGGACAGGGGGCTGGTGGGGATACGCAGTATTTT. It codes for CASSPGQGAGGDTQYF.

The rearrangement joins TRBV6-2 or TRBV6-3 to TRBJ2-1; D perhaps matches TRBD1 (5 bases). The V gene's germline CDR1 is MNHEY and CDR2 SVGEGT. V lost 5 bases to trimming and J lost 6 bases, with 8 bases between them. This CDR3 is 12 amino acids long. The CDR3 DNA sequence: TGTGCCAGCAGTCAGGGCGGCAATGAGCAGTTCTTC. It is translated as CASSQGGNEQFF.